Presented here are 17 T cell receptor beta chains from one specimen sequenced in a study of blood T cell repertoires in COVID-19. Some clones are missing from TCRdb's copy, which holds only in-frame ones; the method was immunoSEQ multiplex PCR. The data contain under 300,000 clones, about 88% of them singletons. Sequencing used PBMCs or T cells enriched from blood (not recorded which). The receptor source for this set is a woman aged 45-65 years who had recovered from COVID-19.

The genes are TRBV3-1 (or the pseudogene TRBV3-2) and TRBJ1-1; D not certain. Germline V CDR1 and CDR2: LGHDT, YNNKEL (reference sequence). The V end lost 4 bases, the J end lost 7 bases, and 19 bases lay between the germline ends. The CDR3 is 15 amino acids. CDR3 region: CASSPYTGIVFEAFF. The CDR3 DNA sequence: TGTGCCAGCAGCCCTTACACGGGGATTGTTTTTGAAGCTTTCTTT.

V is TRBV20-1 and J is TRBJ2-3; the D is unclear. Between the trimmed V and J ends, which lost 5 bases and 4 bases, there was a span of 7 bases. Germline lookup yields CDR1 DFQATT and CDR2 SNEGSKA (reference sequence). This CDR3 region has 11 residues. The CDR3 spells CSAHTSDTQYF. DNA for the CDR3: TGCAGTGCTCACACCTCAGATACGCAGTATTTT.

V usage is TRBV28 and J usage is TRBJ2-5; D is unclear. Germline V gene data show CDR1 as MDHEN and CDR2 as SYDVKM. CDR3 length equals 14 residues. With 3 bases removed from V and 5 bases from J, the gap between germline ends came to 13 bases. The CDR3 DNA sequence: TGTGCCAGCAGTTTTTTGGTAGCCCCTGAGACCCAGTACTTC. As protein: CASSFLVAPETQYF.

This chain uses TRBV4-1 with TRBJ1-4, with TRBD1 matching over 7 bases. Germline V gene lookup returns CDR1 MGHRA and CDR2 YSYEKL. The CDR3 contains 15 residues. V shed 1 base and J 8 bases; nucleotides not matched to a gene: 7. In DNA form, the CDR3 reads TGCGCCAGCAGCCAAGTATCAAGGGGGCGGGAAAAACTGTTTTTT. Its protein product is CASSQVSRGREKLFF.

The chain has TRBV28 and TRBJ2-7, with D possibly matching TRBD1 (6 bases). V lost 7 bases and J 6 bases, leaving 13 bases between the germline ends. This CDR3 is 12 amino acids long. The germline V gene encodes CDR1 MDHEN and CDR2 SYDVKM. The CDR3: CASTQQGSEQYF. As DNA, the CDR3 is TGTGCCAGCACCCAACAGGGTTCCGAGCAGTACTTC.

The chain carries TRBV19 and TRBJ2-3, with TRBD2 matching over 12 bases. The CDR3 consists of 16 residues. The junction had 4 bases not matched to a gene; V was cut back by 3 bases and J by 3 bases. Looked up from germline, CDR1 is LNHDA and CDR2 is SQIVND (reference sequence). DNA for the CDR3: TGTGCCAGTAGTATCTTACTAGCGGGAGGTACAGATACGCAGTATTTT. It translates to CASSILLAGGTDTQYF.

A single count supports this clone. This chain connects TRBV9 to TRBJ1-2, with 8 nucleotides matching TRBD1. J was trimmed by 7 bases and V by 0 bases; bases with no gene match: 8. Germline CDR1 is SGDLS and CDR2 is YYNGEE. CDR3 size: 15 residues. CDR3 loop: CASSVVARGQVGYTF. DNA for the CDR3: TGTGCCAGCAGCGTAGTGGCCAGGGGGCAAGTTGGCTACACCTTC.

This clone was observed a single time. The chain carries TRBV5-6 and TRBJ2-6; D is unresolved. CDR1 and CDR2 (germline): SGHDT, YYEEEE. The CDR3 extends over 17 amino acids. V dropped 1 base and J dropped 4 bases, with 15 bases sitting between them. Here the CDR3 DNA reads TGTGCCAGCAGCTTGCCAGGTAGTGTTTCCGGGGCCAACGTCCTGACTTTC. It specifies CASSLPGSVSGANVLTF.

The chain has TRBV29-1 and TRBJ2-7; a weak D match, TRBD1 (6 bases). From germline, CDR1 is SQVTM and CDR2 ANQGSEA. V was shortened by 8 bases and J by 2 bases, with 13 bases between the two germline ends. The CDR3 totals 12 residues. As DNA, the CDR3 is TGCAGCATATACGGACAGACCTACGAGCAGTACTTC. It codes for CSIYGQTYEQYF.

The chain links TRBV7-8 to TRBJ2-7; 8 bases map to TRBD1. This CDR3 is 13 amino acids long. The V gene end was trimmed by 4 bases and the J gene end by 5 bases; junction bases not matched to a gene: 4. Germline CDR1 SGHVS, CDR2 FQNEAQ. The CDR3 here is CASSYDRGNEQYF. The CDR3 DNA is TGTGCCAGCAGCTATGACAGGGGTAACGAGCAGTACTTC.

The chain is built from TRBV6-5 and TRBJ2-1; 12 bases are a match to TRBD2. The CDR3 is 14 amino acids. V lost 6 bases to trimming and J lost 7 bases; unmatched junction nucleotides: 4. Germline values: CDR1 MNHEY, CDR2 SVGAGI. The CDR3 coding sequence is TGTGCCAGCAGGACTAGCGGGAGAGGGAATGAGCAGTTCTTC. Protein product: CASRTSGRGNEQFF.

The genes are TRBV5-1 and TRBJ2-7, with 8 bases fitting TRBD1. Germline assignment: CDR1 SGHRS and CDR2 YFSETQ. The CDR3 runs to 15 residues. V gave up 5 bases and J gave up 6 bases; unmatched junction bases: 13. CDR3 in DNA: TGCGCCAGCAGGTCGACCAGGGGGCCTGGGGGCGAGCAGTACTTC. This encodes CASRSTRGPGGEQYF.

The rearrangement joins TRBV3-1 (or the pseudogene TRBV3-2) to TRBJ2-7, with TRBD1 as a possible D gene (6 bases). Between the trimmed V and J ends, which lost 4 bases and 1 base, there was a span of 14 bases. CDR3 size: 15 residues. Per the germline V gene, CDR1 is LGHDT and CDR2 is YNNKEL (reference sequence). CDR3 sequence: CASSPRGQTSYEQYF. The CDR3 DNA sequence: TGTGCCAGCAGCCCCCGTGGACAGACGTCCTACGAGCAGTACTTC.

The CDR3 is CASRRGEGGYEQYF. CDR3 in DNA: TGTGCCAGCAGGCGGGGAGAGGGGGGGTACGAGCAGTACTTC. The rearrangement links TRBV2 to TRBJ2-7, with a weak D call TRBD2 (7 bases). The germline V gene encodes CDR1 SNHLY and CDR2 FYNNEI. Trimming cost V 6 bases and J 4 bases, with 16 bases left between them. The CDR3 spans 14 residues. Supplemented by reference TRBV2 and TRBJ2-7, the full variable domain reads EPEVTQTPSHQVTQMGQEVILRCVPISNHLYFYWYRQILGQKVEFLVSFYNNEISEKSEIFDDQFSVERPDGSNFTLKIRSTKLEDSAMYFCASRRGEGGYEQYFGPGTRLTVT.

The chain links TRBV30 to TRBJ1-3; the D gene is possibly TRBD1 (5 bases). The CDR3 runs to 15 residues. The V end was cut by 4 bases, the J end by 0 bases, with 13 bases between. The germline V gene encodes CDR1 GTSNPN and CDR2 SVGIG (reference sequence). In DNA form, the CDR3 reads TGTGCCTGGAATCTCGACAGTTACTCTGGAAACACCATATATTTT. Protein: CAWNLDSYSGNTIYF.

This clone was counted only a few times. In DNA form, the CDR3 reads TGTGCCAGCAGCCGACTAGCGGGAGATACCGGGGAGCTGTTTTTT. It specifies CASSRLAGDTGELFF. The V call is TRBV6-4, the J call TRBJ2-2; 12 positions agree with TRBD2. This CDR3 region has 15 residues. Per the germline V gene, CDR1 is MRHNA and CDR2 is SNTAGT. Trimming took 6 bases from V and 5 from J; bases not matched to a gene: 4.

The gene calls are TRBV6-5 and TRBJ2-1; 8 bases are shared with TRBD2. V trimming: 7 bases; J trimming: 16 bases; junction bases outside the gene matches: 15. Germline V gene data show CDR1 as MNHEY and CDR2 as SVGAGI. This CDR3 contains 13 residues. The CDR3 loop is CASTSGTSTSVFF. CDR3 nucleotides: TGTGCCAGCACTTCCGGGACGTCGACTAGCGTTTTCTTC.